This paragraph covers one TCR beta chain sequence. Its antigen is currently unknown. This specimen belongs to a study of vaccination effects on CD4 cells after COVID-19. Regarding the study as a whole: Clonal contraction was marked in infection- and vaccine-induced clones late after vaccination.

Sequencing used immunoSEQ multiplex PCR; TCRdb keeps in-frame clones, though not all of them. The sample consists of nearly 30,000 clones, about 74% of them appearing once. Sequencing was preceded by expansion of antigen-specific CD4+ T cells with viral peptide pools in the ViraFEST assay. When nine to ten days of culture had elapsed, CD4+ T cells were isolated. Either the mRNA-1273 or the BNT162b2 vaccine was given to participants as two doses. Wells containing approximately 2 million PBMC each were cultured with around 9.1 IU/ml IL-2 and 8 to 10 ug/ml peptides. Half the medium was swapped for IL-2 medium on days 3 and 7. CDR3 length: 15 amino acids. V lost 4 bases to trimming and J lost 2 bases; unmatched junction nucleotides: 3. The germline CDR1 and CDR2 sequences are SGHAT and FQDESV (reference sequence).

This receptor was identified in a human donor who received a COVID-19 vaccine. The sample was CD4+ T cells from PBMCs cultured with HCoV-OC43 spike peptides, taken after COVID-19 vaccination. Subset described: HCoV-OC43 spike overlapping peptide pool stimulation. V usage is TRBV11-1 and J usage is TRBJ2-1; 9 nucleotides match TRBD1. The CDR3 is CASSSRDRAYNEQFF. The CDR3 nucleotides are TGTGCCAGCAGCTCCCGGGACAGGGCCTACAATGAGCAGTTCTTC.